This T cell receptor beta chain was obtained from a study of PD-1 blockade in mismatch repair-deficient tumors. Study overall: All were previously treated, progressing patients with around 12 mismatch repair-deficient cancer types. Study observations and caveats: After pembrolizumab, tumor-resident clones rose rapidly, then generally contracted before radiologic responses.

All patients were mismatch repair deficient, assessed by either PCR or immunohistochemistry. A few pembrolizumab responders had their TCRs sequenced. On this clone: Its antigen is undetermined.

Measured with immunoSEQ multiplex PCR; TCRdb has only the in-frame clones, and not every one. The sample has about 34,000 clones; roughly 80% are singletons. V lost 2 bases, J lost 0 bases, and 10 bases lay in between. This CDR3 spans 16 amino acids. Germline CDR1 reads SGHVS; CDR2 reads FNYEAQ. This receptor was taken from an adult with mismatch repair-deficient cancer. The chain combines TRBV7-6 with TRBJ2-2; no clear D. The source was PBMCs, collected around 6 weeks after starting pembrolizumab. This CDR3 reads CASSLSGLSNTGELFF. CDR3 nucleotide sequence: TGTGCCAGCAGCTTATCAGGTCTTTCGAACACCGGGGAGCTGTTTTTT. The full variable domain, rest sourced from reference TRBV7-6 and TRBJ2-2, is GAGVSQSPRYKVTKRGQDVALRCDPISGHVSLYWYRQALGQGPEFLTYFNYEAQQDKSGLPNDRFSAERPEGSISTLTIQRTEQRDSAMYRCASSLSGLSNTGELFFGEGSRLTVL.